This T cell receptor (beta chain) was profiled in a study of blood T cells in healthy people across ages. The study, taken as a whole, reports: Reliance upon unsorted PBMCs precluded definitive naive versus antigen-experienced comparison. Samples with more naive T cells showed higher observed beta diversity.

Germline V CDR1 and CDR2: SGHDN, FVKESK. Trimming removed 4 bases at V and 5 bases at J, with 14 bases between. The CDR3 spans 14 residues. On this clonotype itself: Its antigen is currently unknown.

Primed by a sample-barcoded 5' primer and a J-beta primer mix, a second PCR proceeded for about 7 to 11 cycles. One entry per CDR3 protein results from TCRdb running MiXCR on the 5' RACE reads. The table shows some 850,000 distinct CDR3 sequences, with 20% to 30% occurring only once. The sample was also linked to a second study, of T cells of mothers and their children.

The sequenced material came from blood. The receptor was isolated from a boy between 10 and 17 years old in good health. The rearrangement uses TRBV14 and TRBJ2-5; a weak D match, TRBD2 (5 bases). The CDR3 bases are TGTGCCAGCAGCCGGGCCCTGACGGGGGAGACCCAGTACTTC. Protein product: CASSRALTGETQYF.